The 15 T cell receptor beta chains below all came from one sample that was sequenced in a study of graft-versus-host responses after intestinal transplantation. No antigens are known for them. The table came from immunoSEQ multiplex PCR; TCRdb's copy has only in-frame clones and leaves some out. Of about 39,000 clones in the sample, over 90% were seen once. Sample: unstimulated CD8+ T cells sorted from spleen or lymph node cells, taken before transplant. These receptors all come from a human donor who was the organ donor for an intestinal transplant.

V gene TRBV10-3 combines with J gene TRBJ2-3, with 7 bases matching TRBD1. The CDR3 length is 19 residues. The germline V gene has CDR1 ENHRY and CDR2 SYGVKD. V dropped 8 bases and J dropped 3; count of bases not matched to a gene: 23. As DNA, the CDR3 is TGTGCCATCCGAATAAGACAGACCGAGGGGGCAATGACGACAGATACGCAGTATTTT. Protein product: CAIRIRQTEGAMTTDTQYF.

The V gene is TRBV5-7, the J gene TRBJ2-7; 10 nucleotides agree with TRBD1. TRBV5-7 is designated an ORF whose function remains uncertain. V lost 4 bases, J lost 3 bases, and 7 bases stayed unmatched. The CDR3 spans 15 residues. The CDR3: CASSPRDRGGYEQYF. The CDR3 coding sequence is TGTGCCAGCAGCCCCCGGGACAGGGGAGGCTACGAGCAGTACTTC.

The genes are TRBV27 and TRBJ2-3, with a possible D match to TRBD2 (6 bases). This CDR3 contains 17 residues. CDR1 is MNHEY, CDR2 SMNVEV, per germline (reference sequence). Deletions cut 2 bases from V and 2 bases from J, with 17 bases between. The CDR3 DNA reads as TGTGCCAGCAGTTTAAGGGCGGGACTCCAACACACAGATACGCAGTATTTT. It specifies CASSLRAGLQHTDTQYF.

The J gene is TRBJ1-5, the V gene TRBV2; D ambiguous. Germline V gene data show CDR1 as SNHLY and CDR2 as FYNNEI. The germline V and J ends were trimmed by 1 base and 6 bases, with 7 bases remaining between them. This CDR3 comprises 13 residues. The CDR3 coding sequence is TGTGCCAGCAGTGAAGGGTGGGTTCAGCCCCAGCATTTT. This encodes CASSEGWVQPQHF.

The chain carries TRBV9 and TRBJ2-7; D is perhaps TRBD2 (6 bases). CDR1 SGDLS and CDR2 YYNGEE come from the germline V gene. Trimming pared 0 bases from V and 2 bases from J, leaving 12 bases between. The CDR3 sequence is 15 residues long. CDR3 sequence reads: CASSVGRDSTYEQYF. The CDR3 DNA reads as TGTGCCAGCAGCGTAGGCCGGGACTCTACCTACGAGCAGTACTTC.

V gene TRBV7-2 combines with J gene TRBJ2-3, with TRBD1 identical over 9 bases. Germline CDR1 reads SGHTA; CDR2 reads FQGNSA. The CDR3 sequence is 15 residues long. The V and J ends lost 3 bases and 4 bases, in that order; junction bases with no gene match: 5. The CDR3 region is CASSLGQGGPDTQYF. CDR3 sequence (DNA): TGTGCCAGCAGCTTGGGACAGGGTGGCCCAGATACGCAGTATTTT.

Concerning this clone: The junction departs from germline at one end; a sequencing error may be responsible. Within the sample, other DNA sequences also encode this same CDR3. The chain is built from TRBV28 and TRBJ2-3; 7 bases line up with TRBD1. The CDR3 covers 14 residues. Germline loops: CDR1 MDHEN, CDR2 SYDVKM. The CDR3 DNA follows: TGTGCCAGCAGTGGGGACAGACTCACAGATACGCAATATTTT. This sequence encodes CASSGDRLTDTQYF.

V and J are TRBV4-3 and TRBJ2-7; D is possibly TRBD2 (6 bases). Germline V gene sequence: CDR1 LGHNA, CDR2 YSLEER. Trimming removed 0 bases from V and 0 bases from J, with 15 bases in between. CDR3 length equals 17 residues. DNA for the CDR3: TGCGCCAGCAGCCAAGATCTTTGGGGGGAGAGCTCCTACGAGCAGTACTTC. Translated: CASSQDLWGESSYEQYF.

CDR3 loop: CASSLWGLETQYF. DNA of the CDR3: TGTGCCAGCAGCTTGTGGGGTCTAGAGACCCAGTACTTC. V gene TRBV5-6 combines with J gene TRBJ2-5; D not certain. This CDR3 has 13 amino acids. In germline, CDR1 is SGHDT, CDR2 YYEEEE. V was cut by 1 base and J by 4 bases, with 8 bases left in between.

The gene calls are TRBV27 and TRBJ1-1, with D perhaps matching TRBD1 (5 bases). CDR1 MNHEY and CDR2 SMNVEV come from the germline V gene (reference sequence). The CDR3 sequence is 12 residues long. The germline V and J ends were trimmed by 2 bases and 7 bases, with 8 bases remaining between them. CDR3 amino acids: CASSLPGLEAFF. The CDR3 DNA reads as TGTGCCAGCAGTTTACCGGGACTTGAAGCTTTCTTT.

The chain is built from TRBV7-9 and TRBJ2-3; D gene ambiguous. CDR1 and CDR2 (germline): SEHNR, FQNEAQ (reference sequence). The CDR3 consists of 13 residues. V shed 5 bases and J shed 2 bases, with 8 bases lying between them. The CDR3 loop reads CASSHRYTDTQYF. The DNA of the CDR3 is TGTGCCAGCAGCCACCGGTACACAGATACGCAGTATTTT.

The chain is built from TRBV20-1 and TRBJ2-7, with no clear D. This CDR3 comprises 10 residues. CDR1 is DFQATT, CDR2 SNEGSKA, per germline (reference sequence). The CDR3 region has the DNA TGCAGCACAAGTCCCTACGAGCAGTACTTC. Translated: CSTSPYEQYF.

J is TRBJ2-7 and V is TRBV7-9; D tentatively fits TRBD1 or TRBD2 (5 bases each). CDR3 length: 13 amino acids. Deletions cut 8 bases from V and 4 bases from J, with 15 bases between. CDR1 and CDR2 (germline): SEHNR, FQNEAQ (reference sequence). This CDR3 reads CASVSGPPYEQYF. The CDR3 DNA follows: TGTGCCAGCGTGTCGGGGCCACCTTACGAGCAGTACTTC.

The chain uses TRBV5-8 and TRBJ1-1, with D uncertain. Per the germline V gene, CDR1 is SGHTS and CDR2 is YDEGEE. V was clipped by 1 base and J by 5 bases, with 9 bases between them. The CDR3 length is 13 residues. CDR3 bases: TGTGCCAGCAGCTTGTTCGGAGGGACTGAAGCTTTCTTT. Translating gives CASSLFGGTEAFF.

This sequence joins TRBV5-4 and TRBJ2-7, with 8 bases identical to TRBD2. This CDR3 is built from 16 residues. Germline CDR1 reads SGHNT; CDR2 reads YYREEE (reference sequence). Unmatched junction bases numbered 12, after V lost 2 bases and J lost 5 bases. CDR3 in amino acids: CASSFVRGTSYNEQYF. As DNA, the CDR3 is TGTGCCAGCAGCTTTGTCCGCGGGACTAGTTATAACGAGCAGTACTTC.